The 18 T cell receptor beta chains below come from one sample, sequenced in a study of T cells after yellow fever vaccination. TCRdb reprocessed the 5' RACE reads via MiXCR and lists one record per CDR3 protein. The sample consists of nearly 300,000 distinct CDR3 sequences, less than 9.5% of them appearing once. The material sequenced was CD4+ T cells sorted from PBMCs, taken 5 days after the yellow fever booster vaccination. Receptors were obtained from a man aged 18 to 29 who received the YFV17D yellow fever vaccine.

This chain joins TRBV7-3 and TRBJ2-3, with TRBD2 identical over 11 bases. In germline, CDR1 is SGHTA, CDR2 FQGTGA. Losses at the gene ends were 2 bases for V and 5 bases for J; bases not matched to a gene: 9. The CDR3 runs to 17 residues. In DNA form, the CDR3 reads TGTGCCAGCAGCTTATGGGGTCTAGCGGGGGGAAAAGATACGCAGTATTTT. Its protein is CASSLWGLAGGKDTQYF.

This clonotype was observed a few times. Here the CDR3 reads CASSPFDGAGYGYTF. In DNA form, the CDR3 reads TGTGCCAGCAGCCCTTTTGATGGCGCAGGCTATGGCTACACCTTC. The gene calls are TRBV7-9 and TRBJ1-2; D not certain. V lost 5 bases to trimming and J lost 4 bases, with 17 bases between them. The CDR3 is 15 amino acids. The V gene's germline CDR1 is SEHNR and CDR2 FQNEAQ (reference sequence).

This clonotype came up many times. The chain's CDR3 is CASSPANTGELFF. For the CDR3, the DNA is TGTGCCAGCTCACCTGCGAACACCGGGGAGCTGTTTTTT. The V gene is TRBV18, the J gene TRBJ2-2; D uncertain. V shed 3 bases and J shed 0 bases, with 2 bases lying between them. Germline loops: CDR1 KGHSH, CDR2 LQKENI. CDR3 length: 13 residues.

This clonotype occurred many times. CDR3 sequence reads: CASSVSLGRMNTEAFF. The CDR3 DNA reads as TGTGCCAGCAGTGTAAGTCTGGGGAGGATGAACACTGAAGCTTTCTTT. V is TRBV2 and J is TRBJ1-1; D is unresolved. The V gene lost 4 bases and the J gene lost 0 bases, with 15 bases spanning the gap. Per germline, CDR1 SNHLY and CDR2 FYNNEI. The CDR3 length is 16 residues.

The gene calls are TRBV9 and TRBJ1-2; D uncertain. V shed 2 bases and J shed 4 bases, with 12 bases lying between them. This CDR3 is 14 amino acids long. Germline loops: CDR1 SGDLS, CDR2 YYNGEE. This CDR3 is CASSVQPSPYGYTF. CDR3 sequence (DNA): TGTGCCAGCAGCGTCCAGCCGTCCCCCTATGGCTACACCTTC.

This clonotype was seen a few times. The rearrangement links TRBV7-3 to TRBJ2-1, with TRBD2 matching 8 bases. This CDR3 contains 15 residues. The germline V gene has CDR1 SGHTA and CDR2 FQGTGA. V gave up 5 bases and J gave up 5 bases; unmatched junction bases: 8. For the CDR3, the DNA is TGTGCCAGCAGCCTGGGGCGGGGGGCAGACAATGAGCAGTTCTTC. Translated: CASSLGRGADNEQFF.

The table lists this clonotype with a few counts. The CDR3 bases are TGTGCCAGCGGGACTACTTCCGACAATGAGCAGTTCTTC. Its protein product is CASGTTSDNEQFF. The chain uses TRBV2 and TRBJ2-1, with TRBD2 identical over 7 bases. CDR3 length equals 13 residues. The ends lost 8 bases at V and 5 bases at J; junction bases unmatched: 6. CDR1 and CDR2 (germline): SNHLY, FYNNEI.

The chain links TRBV24-1 to TRBJ1-2; D is undetermined. Trimming took off 3 bases at V and 2 bases at J, with 15 bases between the two ends. This CDR3 is 16 amino acids long. Germline V gene sequence: CDR1 KGHDR, CDR2 SFDVKD. The CDR3 bases are TGTGCCACCAGTGATCCCTCCACGGACGGCAACTATGGCTACACCTTC. Its protein product is CATSDPSTDGNYGYTF.

There are many counts of this clonotype. This chain links TRBV7-2 with TRBJ2-3; weak D call: TRBD1 (5 bases). V shed 1 base and J shed 0 bases, with 5 bases lying between them. This CDR3 is 14 amino acids long. Germline V gene data show CDR1 as SGHTA and CDR2 as FQGNSA. DNA of the CDR3: TGTGCCAGCAGCTTAGACAGGAGCACAGATACGCAGTATTTT. Amino acids: CASSLDRSTDTQYF.

The genes are TRBV2 and TRBJ2-3; 7 bases map to TRBD2. This CDR3 has 13 residues. Trimming at V came to 5 bases and at J to 5 bases, leaving 4 bases not matched to a gene. CDR1 is SNHLY and CDR2 is FYNNEI in the germline V gene. This chain's CDR3 is CASSRGDRDTQYF. The CDR3 DNA follows: TGTGCCAGCAGTCGGGGGGATAGAGATACGCAGTATTTT.

This clonotype was counted between two and nine times. V is TRBV10-3 and J is TRBJ2-2; D is perhaps TRBD1 or TRBD2 (5 bases each). CDR1 is ENHRY and CDR2 is SYGVKD in the germline V gene. V gave up 2 bases and J gave up 4 bases, with 11 bases separating them. The CDR3 consists of 15 residues. Here the CDR3 DNA reads TGTGCCATCAGTGAGCGAGGGGCACCCACCGGGGAGCTGTTTTTT. It encodes CAISERGAPTGELFF.

The J gene is TRBJ2-2, the V gene TRBV29-1; 8 bases are a match to TRBD1. Germline assignment: CDR1 SQVTM and CDR2 ANQGSEA. CDR3 length: 13 residues. Trimming took 6 bases from V and 5 from J; bases not matched to a gene: 5. The CDR3 loop is CSVQGVRTGELFF. The CDR3 DNA is TGCAGCGTACAGGGGGTTCGAACCGGGGAGCTGTTTTTT.

The chain's CDR3 is CASSQASGGATQYF. The CDR3 DNA sequence: TGTGCCAGCAGCCAAGCCAGCGGGGGGGCTACGCAGTATTTT. V and J are TRBV4-2 and TRBJ2-3, with 10 positions matching TRBD2. This CDR3 region has 14 residues. Germline trimming cut 1 base from V and 8 bases from J; bases unmatched to any gene: 3. Looked up from germline, CDR1 is LGHNA and CDR2 is YNFKEQ.

This clonotype was counted between two and nine times. This rearrangement joins TRBV28 to TRBJ2-1; 11 bases fit TRBD1. The CDR3 contains 16 residues. CDR1 and CDR2 (germline): MDHEN, SYDVKM. The V segment lost 7 bases and the J segment 4 bases; nucleotides outside the gene matches: 9. CDR3 bases: TGTGCCAGCACCATGCATGGGACAGGGGGGTACAATGAGCAGTTCTTC. Protein: CASTMHGTGGYNEQFF.

This clonotype has more than one count but fewer than ten. This chain links TRBV5-1 with TRBJ1-1; D unresolved. The V gene lost 2 bases and the J gene lost 0 bases, with 5 bases spanning the gap. CDR3 size: 13 residues. Germline V gene sequence: CDR1 SGHRS, CDR2 YFSETQ. CDR3 sequence reads: CASSFVVNTEAFF. CDR3 bases: TGCGCCAGCAGCTTTGTGGTGAACACTGAAGCTTTCTTT.

The rearrangement links TRBV5-6 to TRBJ2-3; TRBD1 agrees at 10 bases. CDR3 length equals 13 residues. Germline V gene data show CDR1 as SGHDT and CDR2 as YYEEEE. Trimming cost V 6 bases and J 4 bases; bases outside gene matches: 2. The CDR3 nucleotides are TGTGCCAGCATGGGACAGGGGTCAGATACGCAGTATTTT. This codes for CASMGQGSDTQYF.

This clonotype was observed many times. This chain uses TRBV6-6 with TRBJ2-3; 8 positions match TRBD2. V gave up 2 bases and J gave up 3 bases; unmatched junction bases: 4. Germline V CDR1 and CDR2: MNHNY, SVGAGI (reference sequence). The CDR3 sequence is 15 residues long. For the CDR3, the DNA is TGTGCCAGCAGTTACGGTGCGGGGGGAACAGATACGCAGTATTTT. The encoded protein is CASSYGAGGTDTQYF.

The chain has TRBV30 and TRBJ2-1; no reliable D call. Looked up from germline, CDR1 is GTSNPN and CDR2 is SVGIG (reference sequence). The CDR3 sequence is 15 residues long. Trimming left V 3 bases short and J 0 bases short, with 12 bases between. The CDR3 loop is CAWRLYPGSYNEQFF. For the CDR3, the DNA is TGTGCCTGGAGGCTATACCCGGGCTCCTACAATGAGCAGTTCTTC.